The clone carrying this TCR beta chain was counted ten times or more. This entry is derived from a study of T cells in Graves' hyperthyroidism and ophthalmopathy. Study in general: Prior to any treatment, at the point of initial diagnosis, peripheral blood was collected.

From RNA transcripts, TCR beta CDR3 regions were amplified. TCR CDR3 regions were first amplified by RT-PCR with HTBI primers. TCRdb independently ran MiXCR on the multiplex PCR reads; one entry per CDR3 protein. Of over 150,000 distinct CDR3 sequences detected, approximately 16% appear once; the ten largest clones hold approximately 56%. The CDR3 covers 14 residues. V was cut by 5 bases and J by 0 bases, with 11 bases left in between. Germline V gene data show CDR1 as MNHNS and CDR2 as SASEGT. V gene TRBV6-1 combines with J gene TRBJ2-7; D remains unclear. The specimen sequenced was blood. This sequence was found in a woman aged 45-60 years with Graves' hyperthyroidism. The CDR3, as DNA: TGTGCCAGCAGTCCCGACCCAAGCTCCTACGAGCAGTACTTC. Protein sequence: CASSPDPSSYEQYF.